Listed below are T cell receptor beta chains from one sample, sequenced in a study of T cells in narcolepsy. Assay used: immunoSEQ multiplex PCR; TCRdb lists only in-frame clones, some missing. The table includes tens of thousands of clones, approximately 82% detected once. The sample comprised CD45RA- memory CD4+ T cells from PBMCs. These receptors were collected from a human donor with narcolepsy. Both conserved end residues are part of each CDR3.

CDR3 protein	V gene	J gene
CASSLGQASNYGYTF	TRBV7-9	TRBJ1-2
CASSLDGGMAEAFF	TRBV7-2	TRBJ1-1
CASSRSTGGGSADTQYF	TRBV18	TRBJ2-3
CASSLGQGDYGYTF	TRBV7-2	TRBJ1-2
CASSLRETQYF	TRBV5-4	TRBJ2-5
CASTAGTGVSYEQYF	TRBV19	TRBJ2-7
CASSLRRGLTYNEQFF	TRBV7-2	TRBJ2-1
CASSAGTGGSEKLFF	TRBV5-8	TRBJ1-4
CASSASGIQETQYF	TRBV7-2	TRBJ2-5
CASNRWETGRPF	TRBV2	TRBJ1-2
CASSPLDTGPRIGYTF	TRBV5-8	TRBJ1-2
CASSPQGWYEQYF	TRBV7-9	TRBJ2-7
CASSPRGGSGSEQYF	TRBV9	TRBJ2-7
CASSLLISYEQYF	TRBV5-8	TRBJ2-7
CSVGLSNYGYTF	TRBV29-1	TRBJ1-2
CASSQDLTSGYEQYF	TRBV4-1	TRBJ2-7
CASSPGLALTGELFF	TRBV11-3	TRBJ2-2
CASGPGTSGGADTQYF	TRBV12-5	TRBJ2-3
CASSPSGGYQETQYF	TRBV7-6	TRBJ2-5
CAISQGTSNQPQHF	TRBV10-3	TRBJ1-5
CASSIGQASPLHF	TRBV19	TRBJ1-6
CASSAREGTNEKLFF	TRBV11-2	TRBJ1-4
CASSPELAGGLSEQYF	TRBV27	TRBJ2-7
CASSELIGRNYGYTF	TRBV2	TRBJ1-2
CASSSPGLGNYEQYF	TRBV19	TRBJ2-7